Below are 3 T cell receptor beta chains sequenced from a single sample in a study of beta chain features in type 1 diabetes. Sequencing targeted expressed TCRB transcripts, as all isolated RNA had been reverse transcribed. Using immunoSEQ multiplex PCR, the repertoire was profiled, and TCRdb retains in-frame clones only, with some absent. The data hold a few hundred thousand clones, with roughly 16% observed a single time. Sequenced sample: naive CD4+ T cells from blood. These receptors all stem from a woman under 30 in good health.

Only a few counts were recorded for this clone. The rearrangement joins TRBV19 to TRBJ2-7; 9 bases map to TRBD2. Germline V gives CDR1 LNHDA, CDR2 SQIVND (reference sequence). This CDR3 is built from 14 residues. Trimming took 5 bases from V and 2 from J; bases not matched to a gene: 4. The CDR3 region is CASSPASGAYEQYF. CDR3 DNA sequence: TGTGCCAGTAGTCCAGCTAGCGGGGCCTACGAGCAGTACTTC.

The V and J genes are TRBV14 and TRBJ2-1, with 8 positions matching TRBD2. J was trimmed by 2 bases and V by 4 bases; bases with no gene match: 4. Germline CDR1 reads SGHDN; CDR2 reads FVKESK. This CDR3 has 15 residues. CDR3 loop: CASSPPGLAYNEQFF. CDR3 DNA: TGTGCCAGCAGCCCGCCGGGACTAGCCTACAATGAGCAGTTCTTC.

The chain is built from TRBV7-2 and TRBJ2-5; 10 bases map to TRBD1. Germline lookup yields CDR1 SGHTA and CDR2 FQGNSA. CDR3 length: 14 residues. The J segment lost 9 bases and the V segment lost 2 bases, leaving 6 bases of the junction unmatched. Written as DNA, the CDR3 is TGTGCCAGCAGCTTATTGACAGGGGGCGGGCCCCAGTACTTC. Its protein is CASSLLTGGGPQYF.